This T cell receptor beta chain was sequenced for a study of blood T cells in healthy people across ages. The authors ran a second PCR of about 7 to 12 cycles using a sample-barcoded 5' primer and a J-beta primer mix. TCRdb ran MiXCR on the 5' RACE reads and lists one entry per CDR3 protein. This repertoire shows 750,000 to 950,000 distinct CDR3 sequences, more than 25% found once; its top ten account for roughly 3.1%. A note on this clonotype: Antigen unknown.

This CDR3 has 15 residues. The germline gives CDR1 SGHTA, CDR2 FQGNSA. Study results and caveats: As age increased, TCR beta diversity per million T cells fell in a roughly linear fashion. Those diversity estimates obtained from one million T cells were thought to be underestimates.

This sample was also put to use in a study of T cells of mothers and their children. From that paper: Reads obtained per mother exceeded 9.5 million TCR beta CDR3 reads, with 2.5 million to 3.5 million obtained per child.

This sequence joins TRBV7-2 and TRBJ2-1, with D tentatively TRBD1 (6 bases). The J call may not be correct, given that the DNA end is closer to TRBJ2-5. The receptor was isolated from a boy between 10 and 17 years old in good health. The sequencing input was blood. CDR3 sequence (DNA): TGTGCCAGCAGCTCTCTCCCCAGGGGCCAAGAGACCCAGTACTTC. Its translation: CASSSLPRGQETQYF.